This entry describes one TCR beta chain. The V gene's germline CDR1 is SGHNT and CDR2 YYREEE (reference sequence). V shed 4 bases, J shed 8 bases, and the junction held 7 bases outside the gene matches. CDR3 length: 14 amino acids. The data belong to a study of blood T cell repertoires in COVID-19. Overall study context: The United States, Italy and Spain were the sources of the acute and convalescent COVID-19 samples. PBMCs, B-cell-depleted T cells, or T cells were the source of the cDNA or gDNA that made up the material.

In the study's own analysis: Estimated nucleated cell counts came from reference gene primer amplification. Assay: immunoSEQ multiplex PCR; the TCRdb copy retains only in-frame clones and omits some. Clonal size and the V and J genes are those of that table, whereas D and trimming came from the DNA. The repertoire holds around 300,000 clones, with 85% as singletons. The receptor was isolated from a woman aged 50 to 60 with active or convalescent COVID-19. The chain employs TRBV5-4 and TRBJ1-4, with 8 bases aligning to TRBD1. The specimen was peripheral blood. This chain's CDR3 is CASSQRTGLEKLFF. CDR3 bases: TGTGCCAGCAGCCAAAGGACAGGGTTGGAAAAACTGTTTTTT.